One and the same sample provided the 19 T cell receptor beta chains below, sequenced in a study of T cell repertoires in cytomegalovirus infection (dated by TCRdb to about 2019). Their specific antigens are unknown. Instrument on record: Illumina HiSeq 1500. TCRdb took the public reads, trimmed them with fastp at Q25, ran MiXCR for clone calling and kept in-frame beta chains. CDR3 protein duplicates are merged, each entry listing the most common genes and DNA. The sample table holds approximately 300,000 distinct CDR3 sequences, of which more than 20% were seen once. Less than 15% of the sample comes from the top ten. Taken with the paper, the label for treatment or condition translates to: in vitro stimulation with specific CMV peptide epitopes to enrich CMV-specific T cells. Material: cultured PBMCs, obtained from culture after CMV antigen stimulation. These receptors all stem from a human donor in good health (CMV status not recorded). Some clones in this sample may be carry-over from other donors' samples.

This chain joins TRBV18 and TRBJ2-3; D is ambiguous. Germline CDR1 and CDR2: KGHSH and LQKENI. The CDR3 is 13 amino acids. Trimming left V 6 bases short and J 1 base short, with 8 bases between. The CDR3 here is CASSPLGTDTQYF. CDR3 sequence (DNA): TGTGCCAGCTCCCCCCTCGGCACAGATACGCAGTATTTT.

This clonotype was recorded a few times. The rearrangement links TRBV6-2 or TRBV6-3 to TRBJ1-1; no definite D call. This CDR3 is built from 14 residues. The V end lost 0 bases, the J end lost 10 bases, and 15 bases lay between the germline ends. CDR1 is MNHEY, CDR2 SVGEGT, per germline. The CDR3 here is CASSYSDWNRRAFF. The CDR3 nucleotides are TGTGCCAGCAGTTACTCGGACTGGAACAGAAGAGCTTTCTTT.

This clonotype was seen only a few times. The chain has TRBV15 and TRBJ2-1; 13 nucleotides match TRBD2. With 2 bases clipped from V and 13 bases from J, the junction kept 11 bases outside the gene matches. This CDR3 has 16 residues. Germline loops: CDR1 LNHNV, CDR2 YYDKDF (reference sequence). The CDR3 region has the DNA TGTGCCACCAGCAGAATACTAGCGGGAGGGCCACTTCTACAGTTCTTC. Protein sequence: CATSRILAGGPLLQFF.

This clonotype was recorded once. The junction does not match germline at one end; this may be a read error. The J gene is TRBJ1-1, the V gene TRBV6-2 or TRBV6-3, with D uncertain. Germline values: CDR1 MNHEY, CDR2 SVGEGT. The CDR3 is made up of 13 amino acids. The DNA of the CDR3 is TGTGCCAGCAGTTACGGGATGAACACTAAAGCTTTCTTT. It yields the protein CASSYGMNTKAFF.

This clonotype turned up a few times. The J gene is TRBJ2-7, the V gene TRBV6-4; maybe TRBD2 (5 bases). This CDR3 has 13 amino acids. Germline CDR1 is MRHNA and CDR2 is SNTAGT. Deletions cut 4 bases from V and 4 bases from J, with 11 bases between. The chain's CDR3 is CASSARGAYEQYF. The DNA for the CDR3 is TGTGCCAGCAGTGCCCGGGGAGCGTACGAGCAGTACTTC.

The gene calls are TRBV12-3 or TRBV12-4 and TRBJ2-5; no reliable D call. This CDR3 spans 11 amino acids. V was shortened by 8 bases and J by 4 bases, with 8 bases between the two germline ends. CDR3 amino acids: CASARLETQYF. The CDR3 region has the DNA TGTGCCAGCGCCCGCCTAGAGACCCAGTACTTC.

A few counts support this clonotype. The chain employs TRBV7-8 and TRBJ2-1; 7 bases line up with TRBD2. V dropped 5 bases and J dropped 7; count of bases not matched to a gene: 14. The CDR3 is made up of 16 amino acids. Germline CDR1 and CDR2: SGHVS and FQNEAQ. Here the CDR3 reads CASSPALAASANEQFF. For the CDR3, the DNA is TGTGCCAGCAGCCCTGCCCTAGCGGCGTCGGCAAATGAGCAGTTCTTC. Full variable domain (missing parts from reference TRBV7-8 and TRBJ2-1): GAGVSQSPRYKVAKRGQDVALRCDPISGHVSLFWYQQALGQGPEFLTYFQNEAQLDKSGLPSDRFFAERPEGSVSTLKIQRTQQEDSAVYLCASSPALAASANEQFFGPGTRLTVL.

The V call is TRBV7-9, the J call TRBJ2-1; 10 nucleotides align to TRBD2. The trim removed 7 bases at V and 4 bases at J, leaving 10 bases unmatched. CDR1 SEHNR and CDR2 FQNEAQ come from the germline V gene (reference sequence). The CDR3 covers 16 residues. DNA for the CDR3: TGTGCCAGCACCGCGAGGACTAGCGGAACTTACAATGAGCAGTTCTTC. It specifies CASTARTSGTYNEQFF.

This sequence joins TRBV28 and TRBJ2-7; TRBD1 is a possible D gene (5 bases). V was shortened by 3 bases and J by 5 bases, with 17 bases between the two germline ends. This CDR3 spans 15 amino acids. The germline V gene encodes CDR1 MDHEN and CDR2 SYDVKM. CDR3 protein: CASSFLPRQPHEQYF. CDR3 in DNA: TGTGCCAGCAGTTTTCTACCACGACAGCCCCACGAGCAGTACTTC.

The CDR3 is CASSRNTGREKLFF. Here the CDR3 DNA reads TGTGCCAGCAGCCGTAACACAGGGAGGGAAAAACTGTTTTTT. The V call is TRBV11-2, the J call TRBJ1-4; D may be TRBD1 (6 bases). This CDR3 comprises 14 residues. CDR1 and CDR2 (germline): SGHAT, FQNNGV. The V and J ends lost 5 bases and 8 bases respectively, with 15 bases between them.

The J gene is TRBJ1-2, the V gene TRBV6-8, with 7 bases lining up with TRBD1. The germline gives CDR1 MNHGY, CDR2 SAAAGT. J was trimmed by 2 bases and V by 5 bases; bases with no gene match: 2. The CDR3 totals 13 residues. The CDR3 nucleotides read TGTGCCAGCAGTCAGGGGGTAAACTATGGCTACACCTTC. The encoded protein is CASSQGVNYGYTF.

This clonotype was recorded many times. The V and J genes are TRBV19 and TRBJ1-3; D possibly corresponds to TRBD1 (6 bases). CDR1 and CDR2 (germline): LNHDA, SQIVND (reference sequence). Trimming took off 3 bases at V and 5 bases at J, with 14 bases between the two ends. The CDR3 length is 15 residues. The CDR3 DNA sequence: TGTGCCAGTAGTATTGCGACCGGGACAAGAAACACCATATATTTT. This gives the protein CASSIATGTRNTIYF.

The table lists this clonotype with a few counts. The rearrangement uses TRBV28 and TRBJ2-7; no reliable D call. CDR3 length: 13 residues. V lost 1 base, J lost 3 bases, and 7 bases lay in between. Germline V gene sequence: CDR1 MDHEN, CDR2 SYDVKM. The CDR3 bases are TGTGCCAGCAGTTTATTGTGGGGCTACGAGCAGTACTTC. It codes for CASSLLWGYEQYF.

This chain connects TRBV19 to TRBJ1-6, with D unclear. The ends were cut back, 5 bases at V and 0 bases at J, with 20 bases in the middle. The CDR3 runs to 19 residues. Germline V gives CDR1 LNHDA, CDR2 SQIVND (reference sequence). The CDR3 DNA sequence: TGTGCCAGTAGTCCATCCTTCTGGATCTTGAGCTCCTATAATTCACCCCTCCACTTT. This codes for CASSPSFWILSSYNSPLHF.

This clonotype was observed a handful of times. The CDR3 region has the DNA TGTGCCAGCAGTGCCGGGGTTAGAAATAGCAATCAGCCCCAGCATTTT. This encodes CASSAGVRNSNQPQHF. The chain links TRBV6-1 to TRBJ1-5; no reliable D call. Germline-derived CDR1 and CDR2 are MNHNS and SASEGT. This CDR3 has 16 amino acids. The V end lost 4 bases, the J end lost 0 bases, and 13 bases lay between the germline ends.

The V and J genes are TRBV30 and TRBJ1-1; weak D call: TRBD1 (5 bases). The CDR3 has 13 amino acids. The germline gives CDR1 GTSNPN, CDR2 SVGIG (reference sequence). Trimming removed 3 bases from V and 0 bases from J, with 8 bases in between. This CDR3 reads CAWRRQMNTEAFF. CDR3 sequence (DNA): TGTGCCTGGAGAAGACAGATGAACACTGAAGCTTTCTTT. Variable domain in full (rest from reference TRBV30 and TRBJ1-1): SQTIHQWPATLVQPVGSPLSLECTVEGTSNPNLYWYRQAAGRGLQLLFYSVGIGQISSEVPQNLSASRPQDRQFILSSKKLLLSDSGFYLCAWRRQMNTEAFFGQGTRLTVV.

A few counts support this clonotype. This rearrangement joins TRBV12-3 or TRBV12-4 to TRBJ2-2; 8 bases are shared with TRBD2. J gave up 7 bases and V 6 bases, and 7 bases lay outside the gene matches. This CDR3 has 14 amino acids. The CDR3 here is CASSSGSGVGELFF. The CDR3 DNA follows: TGTGCCAGCAGCAGCGGGAGTGGGGTCGGGGAGCTGTTTTTT.

The chain carries TRBV5-1 and TRBJ1-6; 8 bases match TRBD1. Germline V CDR1 and CDR2: SGHRS, YFSETQ. V lost 4 bases, J lost 6 bases, and 6 bases stayed unmatched. The CDR3 runs 15 residues. CDR3 DNA: TGCGCCAGCAGCCCGATGGACAGGGTTAATTCACCCCTCCACTTT. It codes for CASSPMDRVNSPLHF.

The chain joins TRBV6-2 or TRBV6-3 to TRBJ2-5, with D tentatively TRBD1 (6 bases). Germline V gene lookup returns CDR1 MNHEY and CDR2 SVGEGT. The germline V and J ends were trimmed by 2 bases and 4 bases, with 14 bases remaining between them. The CDR3 runs to 15 residues. CDR3 in amino acids: CASSYLSGRGETQYF. DNA for the CDR3: TGTGCCAGCAGTTACCTATCGGGCAGGGGAGAGACCCAGTACTTC.